The sequence of this T cell receptor (beta chain) was determined in a study of blood T cells in healthy people across ages. Study results and limitations: Aged donors had fewer naive CD4+ cells and lower diversity than long-lived donors. In older individuals, TCR beta diversity per million T cells was lower, falling roughly linearly with age.

To note about this clonotype: The antigen is unknown.

Using a J-beta primer mix together with a sample-barcoded 5' primer, a second PCR was run for 7 to 11 cycles. TCRdb reprocessed the 5' RACE reads via MiXCR and lists one record per CDR3 protein. The data show roughly 1,300,000 distinct CDR3 sequences, with roughly 59% seen just once and about 6.3% held by the top ten. From germline, CDR1 is ENHRY and CDR2 SYGVKD. The CDR3 has 12 residues. Deletions cut 2 bases from V and 10 bases from J, with 9 bases between. Each individual donor underwent a draw of 8 to 10 milliliters of peripheral blood. Sequencing was done on a sample of blood. The chain has TRBV10-3 and TRBJ2-1; D gene unclear. This sequence originates from a man aged 18 to 29 in good health. The chain's CDR3 is CAISEVGSEQFF. Written as DNA, the CDR3 is TGTGCCATCAGTGAGGTGGGCTCCGAGCAGTTCTTC.